The clone carrying this T cell receptor (beta chain) was observed at least ten times. The target antigen is unknown. TCRdb fed the 5' RACE reads into MiXCR, producing one record per CDR3 protein. The sample has about 75,000 distinct CDR3 sequences, more than 5.5% seen once. The CDR3 consists of 15 residues. The V end was cut by 0 bases, the J end by 4 bases, with 13 bases between. Germline V gives CDR1 DFQATT, CDR2 SNEGSKA (reference sequence). This entry is derived from a study of T cells after yellow fever vaccination. Study-level points and caveats: Just a small share of clonotypes turned up in the CD4 compartment as well as the CD8 compartment. Reappearance after the booster was observed for most primary-vaccination clones (roughly 96% CD4, more than 70% CD8).

The V gene is TRBV20-1, the J gene TRBJ1-5; the D is unclear. The source was CD8+ T cells sorted from PBMCs, collected around 10 days after the first yellow fever vaccination. The source is a man younger than 30 who received the YFV17D yellow fever vaccine. The CDR3 DNA is TGCAGTGCTAGAGATGTTGGTAGGGAAAATCAGCCCCAGCATTTT. Encoded protein: CSARDVGRENQPQHF.